This T cell receptor beta chain was captured in a study of OX40 agonist ivuxolimab in advanced cancers. Across the whole study: It was permissible to have had prior anti-PD-1, anti-PD-L1 or anti-CTLA-4 therapy, and approximately 40% had some. Notes on the study in general: Both CD4+ and CD8+ T cell populations in blood had undergone clonal expansion by week 6 at 0.1 to 3.0 mg/kg.

A note on this clone: Its antigen is still unknown.

Profiled with immunoSEQ multiplex PCR; TCRdb holds only in-frame clones, not every one. Here the sample spans more than 45,000 clones, 80% to 90% being singletons. Germline loops: CDR1 GTSNPN, CDR2 SVGIG (reference sequence). The ends were cut back, 3 bases at V and 11 bases at J, with 20 bases in the middle. The CDR3 is 15 amino acids. The sequence came from an adult with an advanced solid tumor such as melanoma, head and neck, liver or kidney cancer. Sequenced material: CD4+ or CD8+ T cells sorted from blood, taken in a trial of the OX40 agonist ivuxolimab. The rearrangement uses TRBV30 and TRBJ1-6; no firm D call. This chain's CDR3 is CAWSLKGQTRAPLHF. DNA of the CDR3: TGTGCCTGGAGCCTAAAGGGCCAAACTAGGGCACCCCTCCACTTT.